These T cell receptor beta chains were read from a single sample in a study of blood T cell repertoires in COVID-19. Libraries were prepared by immunoSEQ multiplex PCR; TCRdb keeps only in-frame clonotypes and omits some of them. The sample shows around 290,000 clones, about 89% of them seen only once. The sample was peripheral blood. Source of these receptors: a man aged 35 to 55 with acute or convalescent COVID-19. Each CDR3 is given with its conserved first and last residue. A D gene is named only where the DNA matches it firmly. A row's size may be missing; if present it is once, few, many or a size class.

clone_size: NA
d_call: TRBD1
v_call: TRBV19
j_call: TRBJ1-1
cdr3_aa: CASTPGGRGNTEAFF
cdr3_nt: TGTGCCAGTACCCCAGGGGGACGGGGGAACACTGAAGCTTTCTTT

clone_size: NA
d_call: NA
v_call: TRBV30
j_call: TRBJ2-2
cdr3_aa: CAWSSWESTGELFF
cdr3_nt: TGTGCCTGGAGTAGCTGGGAGAGCACCGGGGAGCTGTTTTTT

clone_size: NA
d_call: NA
v_call: TRBV19
j_call: TRBJ1-4
cdr3_aa: CASSISRGSEKLFF
cdr3_nt: TGTGCCAGTAGTATCTCCCGAGGGAGTGAAAAACTGTTTTTT

clone_size: NA
d_call: NA
v_call: TRBV14
j_call: TRBJ2-3
cdr3_aa: CASSLWGADTQYF
cdr3_nt: TGTGCCAGCAGCCTATGGGGCGCAGATACGCAGTATTTT

clone_size: NA
d_call: NA
v_call: TRBV30
j_call: TRBJ1-5
cdr3_aa: CAWSVSGNQPQHF
cdr3_nt: TGTGCCTGGAGTGTTAGTGGCAATCAGCCCCAGCATTTT

clone_size: NA
d_call: TRBD1
v_call: TRBV3-1/TRBV3-2
j_call: TRBJ1-1
cdr3_aa: CASSPGTGGKAFF
cdr3_nt: TGTGCCAGCAGCCCAGGGACAGGGGGAAAAGCTTTCTTT

clone_size: NA
d_call: TRBD1
v_call: TRBV3-1/TRBV3-2
j_call: TRBJ1-2
cdr3_aa: CASSRQGGGYTF
cdr3_nt: TGTGCCAGCAGCCGACAGGGGGGTGGCTACACCTTC

clone_size: NA
d_call: NA
v_call: TRBV10-3
j_call: TRBJ2-3
cdr3_aa: CAIRKESSTDTQYF
cdr3_nt: TGTGCCATCAGAAAAGAGTCTAGCACAGATACGCAGTATTTT

clone_size: once
d_call: TRBD1
v_call: TRBV27
j_call: TRBJ2-3
cdr3_aa: CASSMTGYSTDTQYF
cdr3_nt: TGTGCCAGCAGTATGACAGGGTATAGCACAGATACGCAGTATTTT

clone_size: NA
d_call: TRBD1
v_call: TRBV7-3
j_call: TRBJ2-1
cdr3_aa: CASSFGTGYNEQFF
cdr3_nt: TGTGCCAGCAGCTTCGGGACAGGTTACAATGAGCAGTTCTTC

clone_size: NA
d_call: NA
v_call: TRBV5-6
j_call: TRBJ1-5
cdr3_aa: CASSRTVKSAGEPQHF
cdr3_nt: TGTGCCAGCAGCCGGACTGTTAAGTCAGCTGGGGAGCCCCAGCATTTT

clone_size: NA
d_call: TRBD1
v_call: TRBV6-5
j_call: TRBJ2-7
cdr3_aa: CASSPRDSDYEQYF
cdr3_nt: TGTGCCAGCAGTCCACGGGACAGTGATTACGAGCAGTACTTC

clone_size: NA
d_call: NA
v_call: TRBV6-5
j_call: TRBJ2-6
cdr3_aa: CATRNSGANVLTF
cdr3_nt: TGTGCCACCCGTAACTCTGGGGCCAACGTCCTGACTTTC